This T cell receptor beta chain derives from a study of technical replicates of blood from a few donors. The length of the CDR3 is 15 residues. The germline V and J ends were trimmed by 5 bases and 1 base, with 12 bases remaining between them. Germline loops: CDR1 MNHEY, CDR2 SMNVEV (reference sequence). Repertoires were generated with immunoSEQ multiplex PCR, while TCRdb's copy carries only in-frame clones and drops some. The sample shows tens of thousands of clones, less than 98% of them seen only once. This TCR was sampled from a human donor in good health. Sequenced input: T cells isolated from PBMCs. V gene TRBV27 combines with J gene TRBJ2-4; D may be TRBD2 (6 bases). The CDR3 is CASSIGGTAKNIQYF. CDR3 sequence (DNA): TGTGCCAGCAGTATCGGGGGAACGGCCAAAAACATTCAGTACTTC.